The entry that follows covers one T cell receptor (beta chain) sequence. Antigen specificity is unknown. Amplification used 60 Vbeta primers and 13 Jbeta primers. TCRdb's copy holds only in-frame clones and misses some; the assay was immunoSEQ multiplex PCR. The sample consists of about 92,000 clones, over 70% of them appearing once. This sample is drawn from a study of cytomegalovirus exposure and HLA in healthy donors. Whole-study results and caveats: The likely explanation for a cluster of highly shared sequence variants was sequencing artifact.

Germline assignment: CDR1 WSHSY and CDR2 SAAADI. The CDR3 sequence is 19 residues long. V trimming: 6 bases; J trimming: 2 bases; junction bases outside the gene matches: 15. This sequence was found in a girl aged 2 to 10 in good health and CMV-seropositive. This chain uses TRBV10-2 with TRBJ2-1; TRBD2 matches 11 bases. Sequenced input: PBMCs. CDR3 nucleotides: TGCGCCAGCAGCCCGTGGGGGACTAGCGGACATACAACCTACAATGAGCAGTTCTTC. This sequence encodes CASSPWGTSGHTTYNEQFF.